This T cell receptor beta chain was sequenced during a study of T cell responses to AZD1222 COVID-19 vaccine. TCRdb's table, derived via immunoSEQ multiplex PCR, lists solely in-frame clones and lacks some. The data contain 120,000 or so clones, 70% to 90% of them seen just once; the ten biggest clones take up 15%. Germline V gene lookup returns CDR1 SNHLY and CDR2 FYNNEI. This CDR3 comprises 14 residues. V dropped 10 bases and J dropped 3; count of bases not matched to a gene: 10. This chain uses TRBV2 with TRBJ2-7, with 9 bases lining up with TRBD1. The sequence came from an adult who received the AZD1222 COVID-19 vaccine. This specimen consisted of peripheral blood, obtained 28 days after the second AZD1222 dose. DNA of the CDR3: TGTGCCACCCGCAAAGGGACAGGGCACTACGAGCAGTACTTC. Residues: CATRKGTGHYEQYF.